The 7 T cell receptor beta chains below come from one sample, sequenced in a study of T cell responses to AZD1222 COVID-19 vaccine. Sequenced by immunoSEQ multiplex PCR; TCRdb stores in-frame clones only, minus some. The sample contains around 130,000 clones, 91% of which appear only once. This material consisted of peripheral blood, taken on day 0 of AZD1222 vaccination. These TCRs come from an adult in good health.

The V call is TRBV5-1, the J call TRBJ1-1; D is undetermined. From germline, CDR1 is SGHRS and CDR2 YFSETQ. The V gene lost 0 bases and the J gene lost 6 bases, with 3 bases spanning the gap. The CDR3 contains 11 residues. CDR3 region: CASSLGAEAFF. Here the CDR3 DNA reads TGCGCCAGCAGCTTGGGGGCTGAAGCTTTCTTT.

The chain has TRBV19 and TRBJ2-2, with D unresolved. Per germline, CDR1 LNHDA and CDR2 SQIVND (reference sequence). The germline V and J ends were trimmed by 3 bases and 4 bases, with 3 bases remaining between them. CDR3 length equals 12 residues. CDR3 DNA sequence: TGTGCCAGTAGTATTGCCACCGGGGAGCTGTTTTTT. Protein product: CASSIATGELFF. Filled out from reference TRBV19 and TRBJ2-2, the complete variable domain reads DGGITQSPKYLFRKEGQNVTLSCEQNLNHDAMYWYRQDPGQGLRLIYYSQIVNDFQKGDIAEGYSVSREKKESFPLTVTSAQKNPTAFYLCASSIATGELFFGEGSRLTVL.

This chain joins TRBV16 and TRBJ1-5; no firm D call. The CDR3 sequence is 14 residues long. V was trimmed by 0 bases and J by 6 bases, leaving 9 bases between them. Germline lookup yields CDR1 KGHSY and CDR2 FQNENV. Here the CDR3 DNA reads TGTGCCAGCAGCCAATCCCGAGGGTCTCAGCCCCAGCATTTT. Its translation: CASSQSRGSQPQHF.

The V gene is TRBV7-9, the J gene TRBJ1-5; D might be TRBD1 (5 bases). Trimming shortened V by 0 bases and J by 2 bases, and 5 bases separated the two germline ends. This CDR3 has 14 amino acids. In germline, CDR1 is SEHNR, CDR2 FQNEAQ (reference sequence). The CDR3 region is CASSLAGGNQPQHF. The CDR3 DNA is TGTGCCAGCAGCTTAGCAGGGGGCAATCAGCCCCAGCATTTT.

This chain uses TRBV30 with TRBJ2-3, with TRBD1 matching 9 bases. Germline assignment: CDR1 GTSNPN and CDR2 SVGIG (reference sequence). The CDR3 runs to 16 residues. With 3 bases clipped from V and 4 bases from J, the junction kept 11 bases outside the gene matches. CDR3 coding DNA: TGTGCCTGGAGCAGTGGACAGGGGATACTTTCAGATACGCAGTATTTT. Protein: CAWSSGQGILSDTQYF.

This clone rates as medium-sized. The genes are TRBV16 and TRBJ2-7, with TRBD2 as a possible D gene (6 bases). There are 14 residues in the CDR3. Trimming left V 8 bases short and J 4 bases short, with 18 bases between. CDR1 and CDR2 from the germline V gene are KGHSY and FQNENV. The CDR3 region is CASCPRERNYEQYF. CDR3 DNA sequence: TGTGCCAGCTGCCCACGGGAGAGAAATTACGAGCAGTACTTC.

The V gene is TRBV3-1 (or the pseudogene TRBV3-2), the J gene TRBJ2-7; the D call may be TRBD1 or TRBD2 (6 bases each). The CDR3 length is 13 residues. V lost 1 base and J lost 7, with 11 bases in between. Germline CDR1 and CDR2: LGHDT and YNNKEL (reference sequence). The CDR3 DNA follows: TGTGCCAGCAGCCAAGTAGGGGGGAGAGAGCAGTACTTC. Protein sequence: CASSQVGGREQYF.